The rows below give T cell receptor beta chains drawn from one sample of a study of CD4 and CD8 cells across lung adenocarcinoma regions. TCRdb re-called the PCR reads through MiXCR, storing one row per CDR3 protein. The data contain 20,000 to 30,000 distinct CDR3 sequences, roughly half of them singletons. What was sequenced was CD4+ T cells from the center of a lung tumor. The source of these receptors is a male donor with lung adenocarcinoma. The CD4 and CD8 labels of this study may be unreliable. The CDR3 runs from the conserved cysteine through the conserved F or W. A D gene is named only where the DNA matches it firmly. Clone size appears in some rows only: once, few, many, or a class for an expanded clone.

abundance	v_gene	d_gene	j_gene	CDR3aa	CDR3nt
many	TRBV6-1	TRBD1	TRBJ2-7	CASSPTTGGYEQYF	TGTGCCAGCAGTCCAACGACAGGGGGCTACGAGCAGTACTTC
many	TRBV6-1	TRBD1	TRBJ2-7	CASKGALLDEQYF	TGTGCCAGCAAGGGGGCCCTTTTGGACGAGCAGTACTTC
NA	TRBV6-1	NA	TRBJ2-5	CASAVPGGRDQETQYF	TGTGCCAGCGCGGTACCCGGGGGCCGTGACCAAGAGACCCAGTACTTC
few	TRBV7-4	TRBD1	TRBJ2-7	CASSLPGQTGEQYF	TGTGCCAGCAGCTTACCGGGACAGACCGGTGAGCAGTACTTC
NA	TRBV28	NA	TRBJ2-3	CASSLGKVALNTETQYF	TGTGCCAGCAGTTTGGGAAAGGTAGCGCTTAACACAGAGACCCAGTATTTT
many	TRBV15	NA	TRBJ2-7	CATSRQRSYEQYF	TGTGCCACCAGCAGACAGAGGTCTTACGAGCAGTACTTC
once	TRBV6-1	TRBD2	TRBJ2-3	CASRRPFSGGSSTGAQYF	TGTGCCAGCAGACGACCCTTCTCTGGCGGGAGTAGCACCGGGGCGCAGTATTTT
many	TRBV7-2	NA	TRBJ2-1	CASSLGAIGSEQFF	TGTGCCAGCAGCTTAGGGGCTATCGGGAGTGAGCAGTTCTTC
NA	TRBV6-1	NA	TRBJ1-1	CASRETGMNTEAFF	TGTGCCAGCAGAGAAACAGGAATGAACACTGAAGCTTTCTTT
few	TRBV7-2	NA	TRBJ1-2	CASSWSRTDYYGYTF	TGTGCCAGCAGCTGGAGCCGGACGGACTACTATGGCTACACCTTC
many	TRBV10-1	NA	TRBJ2-7	CASSWDSTYEQYF	TGCGCCAGCAGTTGGGACTCCACCTACGAGCAGTACTTC
NA	TRBV4-1	NA	TRBJ1-3	CASSQGGLGNTIYF	TGCGCCAGCAGCCAAGGCGGTCTTGGAAACACCATATATTTT
NA	TRBV10-2	NA	TRBJ2-3	CASSRVTRDTQYF	TGCGCCAGCAGCCGCGTTACCCGCGATACCCAGTATTTT
NA	TRBV27	TRBD2	TRBJ2-3	CASSPGRGGCGTDTQYF	TGTGCCAGTAGTCCGGGCCGCGGGGGTTGTGGCACAGATACGCAGTATTTT
once	TRBV6-1	NA	TRBJ2-5	CAGSGVGDPETQYF	TGTGCGGGCAGTGGCGTGGGGGACCCAGAGACGCAGTACTTC
many	TRBV11-3	TRBD2	TRBJ2-1	CASSLGGTSGNNEQFF	TGTGCCAGCAGCTTAGGTGGGACTAGCGGGAACAATGAGCAGTTCTTC
NA	TRBV6-1	NA	TRBJ2-1	CASVAQDVDEQFF	TGTGCCAGCGTCGCCCAGGACGTGGATGAGCAGTTCTTC
NA	TRBV7-6	NA	TRBJ2-3	CASSLAFSTDTQYF	TGTGCCAGCAGCTTAGCGTTCAGCACAGATACGCAGTATTTT
few	TRBV25-1	TRBD2	TRBJ2-1	CASSDRTGLAVSSYNEQFF	TGTGCCAGCAGTGACAGGACCGGACTAGCGGTTAGCTCCTACAATGAGCAGTTCTTC
NA	TRBV11-2	NA	TRBJ2-5	CASSLGDADWAQYF	TGTGCCAGCAGCTTAGGGGACGCCGACTGGGCCCAGTACTTC
NA	TRBV10-3	NA	TRBJ2-3	CAAGLGGRDQDTQYF	TGTGCCGCGGGGCTCGGGGGCCGTGACCAAGATACCCAGTACTTT
many	TRBV6-5	NA	TRBJ1-2	CASSITGRANYGYTF	TGTGCCAGCAGCATAACAGGTAGAGCTAACTATGGCTACACCTTC
NA	TRBV9	NA	TRBJ2-7	CASSLVQGGEQYF	TGTGCCAGCAGCCTCGTCCAGGGCGGGGAGCAGTACTTC
NA	TRBV20-1	NA	TRBJ2-3	CSASGGMAQYF	TGCAGTGCTAGCGGTGGAATGGCGCAGTATTTT
many	TRBV27	TRBD2	TRBJ2-2	CASSSQAGGPTGELFF	TGTGCCAGCAGCAGTCAAGCGGGAGGGCCCACCGGGGAGCTGTTTTTT
NA	TRBV10-3	NA	TRBJ2-3	CGVSSRGSKNMQYF	TGCGGCGTCTCGTCGCGGGGAAGCAAAAACATGCAGTATTTT
many	TRBV6-1	TRBD1	TRBJ1-1	CASSSRQGMNTEAFF	TGTGCCAGCAGCTCAAGACAGGGGATGAACACTGAAGCTTTCTTT
NA	TRBV10-3	NA	TRBJ2-3	CALRLQAVSPDTQYF	TGTGCCCTCAGACTCCAGGCCGTGAGCCCAGATACGCAGTATTTT
NA	TRBV11-2	TRBD2	TRBJ2-1	CASSLGAGGSNEQFF	TGTGCCAGCAGCTTAGGGGCGGGAGGTTCCAATGAGCAGTTCTTC
NA	TRBV6-5	NA	TRBJ2-3	CASSFAGRGATDTQYF	TGTGCCAGCAGTTTTGCGGGGCGGGGAGCCACAGACACGCAGTATTTC
NA	TRBV12-3/TRBV12-4	NA	TRBJ2-2	CASSFGSGRTGELFF	TGTGCCAGCAGTTTCGGTTCAGGGCGCACCGGGGAGCTGTTTTTT
NA	TRBV6-5	NA	TRBJ2-3	CASSSSGARGGTDTQYF	TGTGCCAGCAGTTCGAGCGGGGCTAGGGGGGGCACAGATACGCAGTATTTT
NA	TRBV7-9	NA	TRBJ1-2	CASSLGEDGYTF	TGTGCCAGCAGCTTAGGGGAGGATGGCTACACCTTC
NA	TRBV27	NA	TRBJ2-7	CAGGTGFQYTETQYF	TGTGCCGGCGGGACGGGATTTCAATACACAGAGACGCAGTACTTC
NA	TRBV27	NA	TRBJ2-5	CASSPGRRGPDQETQYF	TGTGCCAGCAGTCCTGGGCGCCGGGGCCCTGACCAAGAGACCCAGTATTTC
NA	TRBV6-1	NA	TRBJ2-3	CARSGSSAKETQYF	TGTGCGAGGAGTGGGTCCAGTGCTAAAGAGACGCAGTATTTT
NA	TRBV27	NA	TRBJ2-5	CASGVLGGRDQETQYF	TGTGCCAGCGGGGTGCTCGGGGGCCGCGACCAAGAGACCCAGTATTTC
many	TRBV6-5	TRBD1	TRBJ2-1	CASQGQGRNEQFF	TGTGCCAGCCAGGGACAGGGAAGGAATGAGCAGTTCTTC
many	TRBV10-1	NA	TRBJ2-5	CASSGTVQETQYF	TGCGCCAGCAGTGGTACGGTACAAGAGACCCAGTACTTC
NA	TRBV9	TRBD2	TRBJ2-3	CASSPIRPGGLPDTQYF	TGTGCCAGCAGCCCCATCCGCCCGGGAGGACTTCCAGATACGCAGTATTTT
NA	TRBV6-1	NA	TRBJ2-1	CASSGGDEQYF	TGTGCCAGCAGTGGGGGGGATGAGCAGTATTTC
NA	TRBV12-3/TRBV12-4	TRBD2	TRBJ2-5	CASSFALAEQETQYF	TGTGCCAGCAGTTTTGCCCTAGCGGAACAAGAGACCCAGTACTTC
few	TRBV3-1	TRBD2	TRBJ2-7	CASTKGLGSYEQYF	TGTGCCAGCACAAAAGGACTAGGATCCTACGAGCAGTACTTC
NA	TRBV6-1	TRBD2	TRBJ2-2	CASRKEGGVVMNTEAQFF	TGTGCCAGCAGGAAGGAGGGAGGGGTGGTAATGAACACCGAGGCGCAGTTTTTT
NA	TRBV9	TRBD2	TRBJ2-5	CASSSYRSGTPIETQYF	TGTGCCAGCAGCTCGTACCGTAGCGGGACTCCTATAGAGACCCAGTACTTC
medium-sized	TRBV6-5	TRBD2	TRBJ2-7	CASSYSNLAEPPYEQYF	TGTGCCAGCAGTTACTCGAACCTAGCGGAACCCCCCTACGAGCAGTACTTC
many	TRBV12-3/TRBV12-4	NA	TRBJ2-6	CASSQTAPGANVLTF	TGTGCCAGCAGCCAAACAGCCCCCGGGGCCAACGTCCTGACTTTC
few	TRBV27	TRBD2	TRBJ2-3	CASSPGRLACGKNTQYF	TGTGCCAGCAGTCCTGGCCGACTAGCTTGTGGCAAAAACACGCAGTATTTC